Below, 11 T cell receptor beta chains from the same sample are listed, as sequenced in a study of T-cell reconstitution after alpha-beta-depleted transplantation in children. Unique molecular identifiers were used to barcode this TCRbeta library. TCRdb fed the PCR reads into MiXCR, producing one record per CDR3 protein. The repertoire holds around 670,000 distinct CDR3 sequences, with about an eighth as singletons. The sample in question was PBMCs, obtained before TCRalphabeta/CD19-depleted stem cell transplant. The receptors shown here come from a girl aged 2-9 years with congenital amegakaryocytic thrombocytopenia, due to receive a stem cell transplant.

V and J are TRBV20-1 and TRBJ2-5, with D perhaps assigned TRBD1 or TRBD2 (6 bases each). Germline loops: CDR1 DFQATT, CDR2 SNEGSKA (reference sequence). The CDR3 sequence is 15 residues long. The ends were cut back, 0 bases at V and 5 bases at J, with 16 bases in the middle. The CDR3 loop reads CSAREGLGGWETQYF. CDR3 sequence (DNA): TGCAGTGCTAGAGAAGGGCTGGGGGGCTGGGAGACCCAGTACTTC.

This clonotype has at least ten counts. The rearrangement joins TRBV5-1 to TRBJ2-5; D might be TRBD1 (6 bases). The germline CDR1 and CDR2 sequences are SGHRS and YFSETQ. V gave up 4 bases and J gave up 0 bases, with 13 bases separating them. CDR3 length equals 15 residues. The CDR3 DNA sequence: TGCGCCAGCAGCGTCGGGACACAGTACCAAGAGACCCAGTACTTC. This encodes CASSVGTQYQETQYF.

The genes are TRBV20-1 and TRBJ2-7; D gene uncertain. Trimming shortened V by 6 bases and J by 3 bases, and 15 bases separated the two germline ends. The CDR3 consists of 13 residues. Germline lookup yields CDR1 DFQATT and CDR2 SNEGSKA (reference sequence). In nucleotides, the CDR3 is TGCAGTGCCCAACACGGACGAGACTACGAGCAGTACTTC. It translates to CSAQHGRDYEQYF.

This clonotype occurred a few times. This chain links TRBV12-3 or TRBV12-4 with TRBJ2-5; D is undetermined. CDR3 length: 13 amino acids. Trimming stripped 5 bases from V and 5 bases from J, with 12 bases between. The DNA of the CDR3 is TGTGCCAGCAGTCCCTGGGATGAGGAGACCCAGTACTTC. This translates into CASSPWDEETQYF.

There are a few counts of this clonotype. This rearrangement joins TRBV12-3 or TRBV12-4 to TRBJ2-1, with TRBD2 matching 8 bases. This CDR3 spans 18 amino acids. V lost 6 bases and J lost 0; bases outside the gene matches: 13. CDR3 nucleotide sequence: TGTGCCAGCAGGAGGGGAAGTAGCGGGGTGAGCTCCTACAATGAGCAGTTCTTC. This gives the protein CASRRGSSGVSSYNEQFF.

This clonotype was observed at least ten times. This chain uses TRBV6-5 with TRBJ2-7; a possible D gene is TRBD1 (6 bases). Germline CDR1 is MNHEY and CDR2 is SVGAGI. Between the trimmed V and J ends, which lost 5 bases and 0 bases, there was a span of 17 bases. The CDR3 sequence is 16 residues long. The CDR3 DNA sequence: TGTGCCAGCAGTAACTTACAGGGTAGGAGCTCCTACGAGCAGTACTTC. Protein product: CASSNLQGRSSYEQYF.

This sequence joins TRBV29-1 and TRBJ2-3, with D maybe TRBD2 (6 bases). Germline V gene lookup returns CDR1 SQVTM and CDR2 ANQGSEA. V gave up 1 base and J gave up 6 bases, with 26 bases separating them. This CDR3 has 18 amino acids. CDR3 residues: CSVEGPETRRGPSDTQYF. The CDR3 nucleotides read TGCAGCGTTGAAGGCCCCGAGACTAGGCGGGGTCCTTCGGATACGCAGTATTTT.

This clonotype came up many times. The V gene is TRBV10-2, the J gene TRBJ2-1, with a weak D call TRBD1 (6 bases). CDR1 WSHSY and CDR2 SAAADI come from the germline V gene. The CDR3 runs 21 residues. Deletions cut 4 bases from V and 3 bases from J, with 31 bases between. CDR3 protein: CASSGDHDGISRDNLYNEQFF. CDR3 nucleotide sequence: TGCGCCAGCAGTGGGGACCACGACGGGATTTCCCGGGACAATCTCTACAATGAGCAGTTCTTC.

The chain recombines TRBV20-1 with TRBJ1-4; no clear D. Germline lookup yields CDR1 DFQATT and CDR2 SNEGSKA (reference sequence). V was trimmed by 0 bases and J by 4 bases, leaving 12 bases between them. This CDR3 is built from 15 residues. As DNA, the CDR3 is TGCAGTGCTAGAGATGGGAGGTCCTATAATGAAAAACTGTTTTTT. This codes for CSARDGRSYNEKLFF.

The rearrangement uses TRBV29-1 and TRBJ1-5; 7 bases align to TRBD1. Germline lookup yields CDR1 SQVTM and CDR2 ANQGSEA. The CDR3 covers 13 residues. The junction had 7 bases not matched to a gene; V was cut back by 4 bases and J by 7 bases. CDR3 sequence: CSVATGDSQPQHF. The DNA of the CDR3 is TGCAGCGTTGCTACAGGGGATTCACAGCCCCAGCATTTT. The complete variable domain, with remaining parts taken from reference TRBV29-1 and TRBJ1-5, reads SAVISQKPSRDICQRGTSLTIQCQVDSQVTMMFWYRQQPGQSLTLIATANQGSEATYESGFVIDKFPISRPNLTFSTLTVSNMSPEDSSIYLCSVATGDSQPQHFGDGTRLSIL.

The gene calls are TRBV28 and TRBJ2-3; no definite D call. V shed 9 bases and J shed 6 bases, with 19 bases lying between them. Germline CDR1 is MDHEN and CDR2 is SYDVKM. CDR3 length equals 14 residues. CDR3 coding DNA: TGTGCCAGTGCCCCATATCCTGAAAGGGATACGCAGTATTTT. Protein: CASAPYPERDTQYF. Full variable domain (rest looked up from reference TRBV28 and TRBJ2-3): DVKVTQSSRYLVKRTGEKVFLECVQDMDHENMFWYRQDPGLGLRLIYFSYDVKMKEKGDIPEGYSVSREKKERFSLILESASTNQTSMYLCASAPYPERDTQYFGPGTRLTVL.